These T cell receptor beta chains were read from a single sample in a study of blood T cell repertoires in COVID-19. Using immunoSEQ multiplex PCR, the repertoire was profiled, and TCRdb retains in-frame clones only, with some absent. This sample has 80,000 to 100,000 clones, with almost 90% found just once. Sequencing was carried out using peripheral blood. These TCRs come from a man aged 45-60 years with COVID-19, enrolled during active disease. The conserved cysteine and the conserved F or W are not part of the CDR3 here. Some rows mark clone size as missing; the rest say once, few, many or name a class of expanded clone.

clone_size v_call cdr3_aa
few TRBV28 ASSFREFNNSPLH
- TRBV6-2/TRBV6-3 ASSYTSTGGYLSYNSPLH
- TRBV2 ASSETGEGTEAF
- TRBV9 ASSVGAGGLRDTQY
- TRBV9 ASSGGSTYNSPLH
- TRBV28 ASSTGVNIQY
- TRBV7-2 ASSPGRPGHQPQH
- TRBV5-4 ASSSGTGRIANTGELF
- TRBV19 ASSGLGLNAEAF
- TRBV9 ASSVAEGRREQF
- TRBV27 ASSPRRGDTSQAGELF
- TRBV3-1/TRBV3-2 ASSQVEGGTEAF
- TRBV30 AWHRPGQGKLNTIY
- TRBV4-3 ASSQFKTGSSYNSPLH
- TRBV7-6 ASSLENSPLH
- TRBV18 ASSSFGTGIYEQY
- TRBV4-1 ASSQEDRGYGEAF
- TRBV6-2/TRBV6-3 ASSYSAGFEAF
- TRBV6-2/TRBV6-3 ASSRGNQPQH
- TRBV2 ASSLGQGNEQF
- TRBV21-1 ASSAAESVAPYEQY
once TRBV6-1 ASSARQGANTGELF
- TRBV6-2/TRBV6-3 ASSPVGGYGYT
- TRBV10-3 AISESTGSVLLNGYT
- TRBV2 ASSADRGVNSPLH
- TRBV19 ASSMRAALYSNQPQH
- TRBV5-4 ASSSGLDTQY
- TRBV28 ASINSRDNEKLF
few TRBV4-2 ASSQVGGLPVTDTQY
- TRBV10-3 AISEGGSSNQPQH
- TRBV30 AWTRLAGAYEQY
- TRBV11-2 ASSLGPSGGHNEQF
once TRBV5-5 ASSLEAIGAYNEQF
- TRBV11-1 ASSPGQGFYEQY
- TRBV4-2 ASSQDSTRNTEAF
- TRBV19 ASSIGQLPLGYGYT
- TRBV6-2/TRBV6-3 ASSYVGHQTGNSPLH
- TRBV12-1 ASSPLGGVSYNEQF
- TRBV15 ATSRAGTGVVQPQH
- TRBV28 ASSLRGSYGYT
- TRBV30 AWSSGGASGELF
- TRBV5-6 ASSAGLTYEQY
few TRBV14 ASSVRPVTGYYGYT
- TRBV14 ASSQNPSTGENSPLH
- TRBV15 ATSTRQGWTEAF
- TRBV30 AWSVGGADTQY
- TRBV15 ATSRGGQFYEQY
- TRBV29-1 SVDRGNTGELF
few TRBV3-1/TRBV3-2 ASSRQRNTEAF
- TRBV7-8 ASSLAAQGARNGELF
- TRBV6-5 ASSQGQPYEQY
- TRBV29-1 SVGASGPEGTQY
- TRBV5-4 ASRLPGQGGNYGYT
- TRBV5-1 ASSSSRSRYEQY
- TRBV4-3 ASSQARVADEQY
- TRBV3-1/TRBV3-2 ASSQVAREGNTIY
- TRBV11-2 ASSSVIGASYNEQF